This TCR beta chain emerged from a study of T cell clonotyping in hematopoietic cell transplantation. About the study: Recipients' pretransplant samples followed cytoreduction.

About this clone: The antigen remains unidentified.

The germline V gene encodes CDR1 SGHTA and CDR2 FQGNSA. The CDR3 extends over 13 amino acids. V was clipped by 4 bases and J by 7 bases, with 11 bases between them. Whole-study findings and limits: Few recipient clonotypes overlapped donors; over 95% were de novo at given depth. Higher Inverse Simpson Index values in graft donor and pretransplant recipient predicted broader posttransplant TCR diversity. After transplant, recipient diversity fell while pathologically expanded clonotypes grew through day 180.

The table came from immunoSEQ multiplex PCR; TCRdb's copy has only in-frame clones and leaves some out. The profile shows some 29,000 clones, around 80% of them singletons. This sample's time point: recipient sample about 28 days before transplant, after cytoreduction. The specimen was peripheral blood mononuclear cells, collected before stem cell transplant. This chain joins TRBV7-2 and TRBJ1-5; unclear D gene. This clonotype originated in a woman in her thirties with chronic myeloid leukemia. Some clones in this sample may be carry-over from other donors' samples. The CDR3 protein is CASSYGLSQPQHF. The CDR3 DNA reads TGTGCCAGCAGCTACGGGTTGTCCCAGCCCCAGCATTTT.